Below are 22 T cell receptor beta chains sequenced from a single sample in a study of blood T cell repertoires in COVID-19. Generated by immunoSEQ multiplex PCR, the TCRdb table keeps only in-frame clones and is missing some. Found here are approximately 170,000 clones, roughly 90% of them singletons; the top ten hold roughly a sixth. The sequenced sample consisted of peripheral blood. The origin of the receptors is a man in his fifties or sixties with active or convalescent COVID-19.

The chain links TRBV11-2 to TRBJ2-1; 10 nucleotides agree with TRBD2. CDR3 length: 16 amino acids. The germline V gene has CDR1 SGHAT and CDR2 FQNNGV. V was pared by 8 bases and J by 7 bases, with 14 bases of the junction left unmatched. DNA of the CDR3: TGTGCCAGCCCCCCAGAGGGGCCTAGCGGGAGAAATGAGCAGTTCTTC. Protein sequence: CASPPEGPSGRNEQFF.

This chain uses TRBV15 with TRBJ1-5, with D maybe TRBD1 (6 bases). Germline V gives CDR1 LNHNV, CDR2 YYDKDF (reference sequence). The CDR3 totals 17 residues. The V end was cut by 1 base, the J end by 6 bases, with 19 bases between. This chain's CDR3 is CATSRGRQGIGSQPQHF. The CDR3 bases are TGTGCCACCAGCAGAGGGAGGCAGGGGATTGGTAGTCAGCCCCAGCATTTT.

This chain links TRBV3-1 (or the pseudogene TRBV3-2) with TRBJ1-3; 7 bases map to TRBD1. With V trimmed by 1 base and J by 4 bases, 7 bases remained unmatched. The germline V gene has CDR1 LGHDT and CDR2 YNNKEL (reference sequence). The CDR3 sequence is 16 residues long. The chain's CDR3 is CASSQATGSAGNTIYF. As DNA, the CDR3 is TGTGCCAGCAGCCAAGCGACAGGGTCGGCGGGAAACACCATATATTTT.

The genes are TRBV4-1 and TRBJ1-1, with TRBD1 matching 7 bases. Looked up from germline, CDR1 is MGHRA and CDR2 is YSYEKL. The junction had 5 bases not matched to a gene; V was cut back by 1 base and J by 0 bases. The CDR3 has 16 residues. The CDR3 is CASSQAGQVMNTEAFF. The CDR3 DNA sequence: TGCGCCAGCAGCCAAGCCGGACAGGTCATGAACACTGAAGCTTTCTTT.

This sequence joins TRBV7-6 and TRBJ2-5, with D perhaps matching TRBD1 (8 bases). V was shortened by 1 base and J by 9 bases, with 18 bases between the two germline ends. The CDR3 consists of 15 residues. The germline V gene has CDR1 SGHVS and CDR2 FNYEAQ. CDR3 sequence (DNA): TGTGCCAGCAGCTTAGTAGGACAGGGAGGGGGAGCCCAGTACTTC. It specifies CASSLVGQGGGAQYF.

The V and J genes are TRBV7-2 and TRBJ2-1; D is ambiguous. Germline loops: CDR1 SGHTA, CDR2 FQGNSA. V was clipped by 1 base and J by 5 bases, with 6 bases between them. This CDR3 has 13 residues. The CDR3 region is CASSLGANNEQFF. The CDR3 region has the DNA TGTGCCAGCAGCTTAGGTGCGAACAATGAGCAGTTCTTC.

In this sample, this clone turned up once. The chain recombines TRBV7-9 with TRBJ1-3; D is undetermined. Germline V gene lookup returns CDR1 SEHNR and CDR2 FQNEAQ (reference sequence). Trimming removed 1 base at V and 0 bases at J, with 10 bases between. The CDR3 consists of 16 residues. CDR3 sequence: CASSLGSSISGNTIYF. For the CDR3, the DNA is TGTGCCAGCAGCTTAGGTAGTTCTATCTCTGGAAACACCATATATTTT.

V gene TRBV7-9 combines with J gene TRBJ1-1, with 8 bases matching TRBD1. With V trimmed by 8 bases and J by 3 bases, 8 bases remained unmatched. The CDR3 runs to 14 residues. Germline V CDR1 and CDR2: SEHNR, FQNEAQ (reference sequence). The DNA of the CDR3 is TGTGCCAGCCTCAGGGGGCTTCTGGACACTGAAGCTTTCTTT. Its protein product is CASLRGLLDTEAFF. Combining the CDR3 with reference TRBV7-9 and TRBJ1-1 gives the whole variable domain DTGVSQNPRHKITKRGQNVTFRCDPISEHNRLYWYRQTLGQGPEFLTYFQNEAQLEKSRLLSDRFSAERPKGSFSTLEIQRTEQGDSAMYLCASLRGLLDTEAFFGQGTRLTVV.

The chain combines TRBV3-1 (or the pseudogene TRBV3-2) with TRBJ1-5; a possible D gene is TRBD1 (6 bases). The germline V gene encodes CDR1 LGHDT and CDR2 YNNKEL (reference sequence). V lost 2 bases and J lost 0, with 14 bases in between. CDR3 length: 17 residues. CDR3 amino acids: CASSQHRDGISNQPQHF. The CDR3 nucleotides read TGTGCCAGCAGCCAACACAGGGACGGAATTAGCAATCAGCCCCAGCATTTT.

J is TRBJ1-3 and V is TRBV6-5, with D maybe TRBD1 (6 bases). Germline V gene lookup returns CDR1 MNHEY and CDR2 SVGAGI. This CDR3 contains 13 residues. Trimming pared 9 bases from V and 4 bases from J, leaving 13 bases between. Here the CDR3 DNA reads TGTGCCAGTCACAGGGCTCTGGGAAACACCATATATTTT. Translating gives CASHRALGNTIYF.

V gene TRBV15 combines with J gene TRBJ1-1; 9 nucleotides align to TRBD1. The germline V gene has CDR1 LNHNV and CDR2 YYDKDF (reference sequence). The CDR3 covers 16 residues. Unmatched junction bases numbered 4, after V lost 1 base and J lost 1 base. DNA of the CDR3: TGTGCCACCAGCAGAGGCAGGGGACAGGGGAACACTGAAGCTTTCTTT. Its translation is CATSRGRGQGNTEAFF.

J is TRBJ2-3 and V is TRBV6-5; 9 bases are a match to TRBD1. V shed 4 bases, J shed 2 bases, and the junction held 4 bases outside the gene matches. The CDR3 is made up of 15 amino acids. Germline assignment: CDR1 MNHEY and CDR2 SVGAGI. The CDR3 DNA sequence: TGTGCCAGCAGTTTCGGGGACAGGGCCACAGATACGCAGTATTTT. Encoded protein: CASSFGDRATDTQYF.

CDR3 sequence reads: CASIPGQGDIYGYTF. The CDR3 DNA sequence: TGTGCCAGTATCCCCGGACAGGGGGATATCTATGGCTACACCTTC. The J gene is TRBJ1-2, the V gene TRBV19; TRBD1 agrees at 10 bases. V shed 7 bases, J shed 4 bases, and the junction held 9 bases outside the gene matches. Germline assignment: CDR1 LNHDA and CDR2 SQIVND (reference sequence). CDR3 length: 15 residues. The full variable domain, with the rest looked up from reference TRBV19 and TRBJ1-2, is DGGITQSPKYLFRKEGQNVTLSCEQNLNHDAMYWYRQDPGQGLRLIYYSQIVNDFQKGDIAEGYSVSREKKESFPLTVTSAQKNPTAFYLCASIPGQGDIYGYTFGSGTRLTVV.

The chain carries TRBV19 and TRBJ2-4; 8 bases fit TRBD2. Germline-derived CDR1 and CDR2 are LNHDA and SQIVND (reference sequence). The CDR3 spans 16 residues. V shed 7 bases and J 1 base; nucleotides not matched to a gene: 9. The CDR3 here is CASTPGGEWAKNIQYF. CDR3 DNA: TGTGCCAGTACCCCGGGGGGGGAGTGGGCCAAAAACATTCAGTACTTC.

The table lists this clone with a count of one. V and J are TRBV6-1 and TRBJ1-5, with D tentatively TRBD1 (5 bases). CDR3 length: 15 amino acids. V dropped 3 bases and J dropped 3 bases, with 12 bases sitting between them. Per the germline V gene, CDR1 is MNHNS and CDR2 is SASEGT. CDR3 sequence reads: CASSDQDRANQPQHF. As DNA, the CDR3 is TGTGCCAGCAGTGACCAAGACAGAGCCAATCAGCCCCAGCATTTT.

The chain carries TRBV3-1 (or the pseudogene TRBV3-2) and TRBJ1-2; possibly TRBD1 for D (6 bases). Germline loops: CDR1 LGHDT, CDR2 YNNKEL (reference sequence). The ends were cut back, 4 bases at V and 2 bases at J, with 17 bases in the middle. The CDR3 has 16 amino acids. CDR3: CASSRLSGGRNYGYTF. The DNA for the CDR3 is TGTGCCAGCAGCCGCCTCTCGGGGGGGCGCAACTATGGCTACACCTTC.

The chain joins TRBV3-1 (or the pseudogene TRBV3-2) to TRBJ2-5, with D unclear. This CDR3 is 13 amino acids long. V shed 3 bases and J shed 0 bases, with 5 bases lying between them. In germline, CDR1 is LGHDT, CDR2 YNNKEL (reference sequence). CDR3 sequence reads: CASSHLNQETQYF. The CDR3 coding sequence is TGTGCCAGCAGCCACCTAAACCAAGAGACCCAGTACTTC.

This chain links TRBV6-6 with TRBJ2-7; TRBD1 matches at 8 bases. Germline values: CDR1 MNHNY, CDR2 SVGAGI (reference sequence). With V trimmed by 0 bases and J by 0 bases, 4 bases remained unmatched. The CDR3 extends over 16 amino acids. CDR3 nucleotides: TGTGCCAGCAGTTACTCTGGACAGGGAACCTCCTACGAGCAGTACTTC. Encoded protein: CASSYSGQGTSYEQYF.

The V call is TRBV3-1 (or the pseudogene TRBV3-2), the J call TRBJ2-7, with 10 nucleotides matching TRBD1. Germline values: CDR1 LGHDT, CDR2 YNNKEL (reference sequence). The junction had 7 bases not matched to a gene; V was cut back by 0 bases and J by 5 bases. The CDR3 runs to 16 residues. Here the CDR3 reads CASSQDTTGGIHEQYF. The CDR3 nucleotides are TGTGCCAGCAGCCAAGATACGACAGGGGGCATCCACGAGCAGTACTTC.

V is TRBV4-2 and J is TRBJ2-1; maybe TRBD2 (12 bases). The CDR3 covers 19 residues. Germline V CDR1 and CDR2: LGHNA, YNFKEQ. The V and J ends lost 7 bases and 7 bases respectively, with 32 bases between them. The CDR3 loop reads CASNKPDRGLAGGRNEQFF. The CDR3 coding sequence is TGTGCCAGCAACAAACCGGACAGGGGGCTAGCGGGGGGGCGAAATGAGCAGTTCTTC.

V gene TRBV19 combines with J gene TRBJ2-3, with 10 positions matching TRBD2. From germline, CDR1 is LNHDA and CDR2 SQIVND (reference sequence). The CDR3 sequence is 18 residues long. Unmatched junction bases numbered 8, after V lost 0 bases and J lost 2 bases. The CDR3 here is CASSIEGVAGGSTDTQYF. CDR3 nucleotides: TGTGCCAGTAGTATAGAAGGGGTAGCGGGGGGCTCCACAGATACGCAGTATTTT.

CDR3 in DNA: TGTGCCTGGAGTGTAATCCGGGCAACTAATGAAAAACTGTTTTTT. This sequence encodes CAWSVIRATNEKLFF. The V and J genes are TRBV30 and TRBJ1-4; no firm D call. The V and J ends lost 0 bases and 0 bases respectively, with 8 bases between them. The germline V gene has CDR1 GTSNPN and CDR2 SVGIG (reference sequence). The CDR3 covers 15 residues.